This TCR beta chain originates from a study of cytomegalovirus exposure and HLA in healthy donors. Repertoires were generated with immunoSEQ multiplex PCR, while TCRdb's copy carries only in-frame clones and drops some. There are 110,000 to 150,000 clones in the sample; 80% to 90% occur only once, and over 6.5% lies in the top ten. The study drew the donors from its approximately 110-subject validation cohort, separate from the approximately 700-subject first cohort. CDR3 size: 15 residues. V was trimmed by 5 bases and J by 3 bases, leaving 14 bases between them. CDR1 is SGHTA and CDR2 is FQGNSA in the germline V gene. As for this clone: Antigen unknown.

General study points: Most sequenced TCRs were rare (though some public TCRs occurred in many donors).

The receptor was isolated from a woman younger than 30 in good health and CMV-seropositive. The chain has TRBV7-2 and TRBJ2-1; D call uncertain. Input material: PBMCs. CDR3 amino acids: CASSRDSARYNEQFF. The DNA of the CDR3 is TGTGCCAGCAGCCGAGACTCCGCCCGCTACAATGAGCAGTTCTTC.